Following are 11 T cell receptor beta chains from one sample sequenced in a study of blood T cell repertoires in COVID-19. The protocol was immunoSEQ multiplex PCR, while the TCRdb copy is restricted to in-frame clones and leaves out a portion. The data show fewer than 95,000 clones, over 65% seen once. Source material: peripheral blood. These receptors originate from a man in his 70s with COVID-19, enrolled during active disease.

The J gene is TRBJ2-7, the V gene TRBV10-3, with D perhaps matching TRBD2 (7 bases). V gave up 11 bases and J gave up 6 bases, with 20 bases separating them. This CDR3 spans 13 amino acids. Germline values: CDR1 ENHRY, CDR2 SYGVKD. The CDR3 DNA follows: TGTGCCGCTAGGGAGGGGACATTGAGCGAGCAGTACTTC. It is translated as CAAREGTLSEQYF.

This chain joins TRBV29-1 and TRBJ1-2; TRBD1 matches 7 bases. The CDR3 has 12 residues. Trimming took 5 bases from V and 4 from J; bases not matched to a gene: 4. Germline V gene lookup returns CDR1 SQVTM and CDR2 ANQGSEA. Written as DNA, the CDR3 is TGCAGCGTTACCACAGGGGTCTATGGCTACACCTTC. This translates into CSVTTGVYGYTF.

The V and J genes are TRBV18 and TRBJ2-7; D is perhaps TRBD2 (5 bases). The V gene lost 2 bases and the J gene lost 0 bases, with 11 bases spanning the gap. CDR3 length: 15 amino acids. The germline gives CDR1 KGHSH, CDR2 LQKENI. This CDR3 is CASSPVASSSYEQYF. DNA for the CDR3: TGTGCCAGCTCACCAGTGGCTAGCAGCTCCTACGAGCAGTACTTC.

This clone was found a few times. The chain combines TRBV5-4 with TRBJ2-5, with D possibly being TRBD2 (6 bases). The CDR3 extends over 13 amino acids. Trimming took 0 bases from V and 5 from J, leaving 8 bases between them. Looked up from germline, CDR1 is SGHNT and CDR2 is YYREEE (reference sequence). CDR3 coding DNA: TGTGCCAGCAGCTTGGCCGGGGGTGAGACCCAGTACTTC. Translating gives CASSLAGGETQYF.

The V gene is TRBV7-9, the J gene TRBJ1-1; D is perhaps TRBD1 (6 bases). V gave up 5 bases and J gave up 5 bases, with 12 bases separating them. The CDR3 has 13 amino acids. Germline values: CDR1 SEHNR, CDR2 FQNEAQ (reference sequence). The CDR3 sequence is CASSQIQGTEAFF. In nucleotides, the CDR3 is TGTGCCAGCAGCCAGATACAGGGAACTGAAGCTTTCTTT.

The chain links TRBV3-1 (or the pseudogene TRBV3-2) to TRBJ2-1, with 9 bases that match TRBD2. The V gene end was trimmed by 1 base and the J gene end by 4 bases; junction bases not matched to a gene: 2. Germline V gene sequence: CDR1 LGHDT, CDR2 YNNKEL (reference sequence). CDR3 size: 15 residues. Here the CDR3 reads CASSQVLAGYNEQFF. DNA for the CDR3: TGTGCCAGCAGCCAAGTGCTAGCGGGGTACAATGAGCAGTTCTTC.

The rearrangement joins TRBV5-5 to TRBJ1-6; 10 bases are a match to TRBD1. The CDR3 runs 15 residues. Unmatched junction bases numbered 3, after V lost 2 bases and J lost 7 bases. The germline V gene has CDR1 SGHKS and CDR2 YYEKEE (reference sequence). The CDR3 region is CASSLGTGANSPLHF. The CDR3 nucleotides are TGTGCCAGCAGCTTAGGGACAGGGGCGAATTCACCCCTCCACTTT.

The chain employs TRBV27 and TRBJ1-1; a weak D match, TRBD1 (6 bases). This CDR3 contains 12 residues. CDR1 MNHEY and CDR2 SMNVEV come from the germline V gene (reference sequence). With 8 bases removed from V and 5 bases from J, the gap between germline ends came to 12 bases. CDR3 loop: CASSLRGTEAFF. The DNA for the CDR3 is TGTGCCAGCTCCCTTAGGGGGACTGAAGCTTTCTTT.

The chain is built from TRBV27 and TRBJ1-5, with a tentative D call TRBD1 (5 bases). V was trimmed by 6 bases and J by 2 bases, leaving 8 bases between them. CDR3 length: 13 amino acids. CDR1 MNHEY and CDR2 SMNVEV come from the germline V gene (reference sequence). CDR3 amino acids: CASSPGGNQPQHF. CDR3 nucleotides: TGTGCCAGCAGCCCGGGGGGCAATCAGCCCCAGCATTTT.

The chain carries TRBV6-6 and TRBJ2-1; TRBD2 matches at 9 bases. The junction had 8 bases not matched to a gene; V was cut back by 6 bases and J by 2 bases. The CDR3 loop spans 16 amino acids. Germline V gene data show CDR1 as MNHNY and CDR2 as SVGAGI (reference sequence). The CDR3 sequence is CASRYSGRWTYNEQFF. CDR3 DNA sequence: TGTGCCAGCAGATATAGCGGGAGATGGACCTACAATGAGCAGTTCTTC.

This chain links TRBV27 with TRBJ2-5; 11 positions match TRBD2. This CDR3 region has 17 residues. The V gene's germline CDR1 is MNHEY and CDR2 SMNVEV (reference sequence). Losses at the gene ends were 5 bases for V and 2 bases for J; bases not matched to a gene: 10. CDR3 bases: TGTGCCAGCAGTCTTAGCGGGAGGGCCTACTCACAAGAGACCCAGTACTTC. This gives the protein CASSLSGRAYSQETQYF.